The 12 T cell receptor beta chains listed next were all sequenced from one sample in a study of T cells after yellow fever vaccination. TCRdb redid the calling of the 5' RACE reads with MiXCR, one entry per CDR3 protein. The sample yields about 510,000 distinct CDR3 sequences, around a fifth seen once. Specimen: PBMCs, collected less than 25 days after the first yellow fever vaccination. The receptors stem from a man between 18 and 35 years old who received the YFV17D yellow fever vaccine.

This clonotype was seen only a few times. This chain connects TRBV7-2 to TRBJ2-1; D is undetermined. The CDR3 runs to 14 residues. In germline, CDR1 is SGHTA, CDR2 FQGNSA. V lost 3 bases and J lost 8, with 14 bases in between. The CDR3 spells CASSLLTVGHEQFF. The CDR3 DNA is TGTGCCAGCAGCTTGTTAACAGTGGGTCATGAGCAGTTCTTC.

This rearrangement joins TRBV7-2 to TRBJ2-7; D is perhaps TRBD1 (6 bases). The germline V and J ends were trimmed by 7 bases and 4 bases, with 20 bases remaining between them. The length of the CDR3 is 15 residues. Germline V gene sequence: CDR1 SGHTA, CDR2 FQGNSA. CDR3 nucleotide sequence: TGTGCCAGCACACTCATCGTTAGAGGGGGTTACGAGCAGTACTTC. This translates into CASTLIVRGGYEQYF. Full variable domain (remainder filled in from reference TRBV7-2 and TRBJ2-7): GAGVSQSPSNKVTEKGKDVELRCDPISGHTALYWYRQSLGQGLEFLIYFQGNSAPDKSGLPSDRFSAERTGGSVSTLTIQRTQQEDSAVYLCASTLIVRGGYEQYFGPGTRLTVT.

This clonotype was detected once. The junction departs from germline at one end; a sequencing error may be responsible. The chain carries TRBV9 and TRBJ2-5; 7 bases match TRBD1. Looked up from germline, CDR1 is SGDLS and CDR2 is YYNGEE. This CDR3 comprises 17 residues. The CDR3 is CASRVVPLTGTKETQYF. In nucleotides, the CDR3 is TGTGCCAGCAGGGTAGTCCCCCTGACAGGGACCAAAGAGACCCAGTACTTC.

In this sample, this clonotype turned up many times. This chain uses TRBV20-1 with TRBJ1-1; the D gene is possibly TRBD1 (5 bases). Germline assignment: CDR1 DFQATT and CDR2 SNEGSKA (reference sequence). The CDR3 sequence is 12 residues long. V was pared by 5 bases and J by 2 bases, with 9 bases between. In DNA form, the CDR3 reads TGCAGTGCTTTGGGGCCTAACACTGAAGCTTTCTTT. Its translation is CSALGPNTEAFF.

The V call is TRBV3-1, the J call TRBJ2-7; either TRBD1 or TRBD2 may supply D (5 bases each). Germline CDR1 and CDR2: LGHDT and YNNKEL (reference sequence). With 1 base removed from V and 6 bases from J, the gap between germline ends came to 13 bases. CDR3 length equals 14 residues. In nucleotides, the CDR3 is TGTGCCAGCAGCCAAGTTACAGGAGGTGGCGAGCAGTACTTC. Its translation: CASSQVTGGGEQYF.

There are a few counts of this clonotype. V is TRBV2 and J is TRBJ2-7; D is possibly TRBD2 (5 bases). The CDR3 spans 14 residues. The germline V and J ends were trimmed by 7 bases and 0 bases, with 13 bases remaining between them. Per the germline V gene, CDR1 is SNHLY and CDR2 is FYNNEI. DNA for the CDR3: TGTGCCAGCAAGGTCCCGGGAAGCTCCTACGAGCAGTACTTC. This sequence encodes CASKVPGSSYEQYF.

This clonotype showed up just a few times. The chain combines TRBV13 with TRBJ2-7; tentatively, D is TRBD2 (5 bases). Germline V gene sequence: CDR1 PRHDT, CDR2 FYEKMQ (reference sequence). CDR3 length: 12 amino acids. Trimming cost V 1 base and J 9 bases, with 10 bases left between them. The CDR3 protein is CASSLASGGQYF. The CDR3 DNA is TGTGCCAGCAGCTTAGCGTCCGGAGGGCAGTACTTC. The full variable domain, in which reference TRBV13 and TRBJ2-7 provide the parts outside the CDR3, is AAGVIQSPRHLIKEKRETATLKCYPIPRHDTVYWYQQGPGQDPQFLISFYEKMQSDKGSIPDRFSAQQFSDYHSELNMSSLELGDSALYFCASSLASGGQYFGPGTRLTVT.

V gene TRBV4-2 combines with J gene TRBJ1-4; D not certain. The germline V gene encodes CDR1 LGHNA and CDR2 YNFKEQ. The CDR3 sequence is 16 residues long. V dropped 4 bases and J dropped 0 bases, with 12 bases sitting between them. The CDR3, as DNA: TGTGCCAGCAGCCGAGATACCCGTGCAACTAATGAAAAACTGTTTTTT. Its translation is CASSRDTRATNEKLFF.

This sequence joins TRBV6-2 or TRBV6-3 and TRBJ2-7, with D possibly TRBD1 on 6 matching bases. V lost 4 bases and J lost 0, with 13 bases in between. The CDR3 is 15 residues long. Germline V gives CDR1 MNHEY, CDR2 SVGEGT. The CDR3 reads CASSSTTGNSYEQYV. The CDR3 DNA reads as TGTGCCAGCAGTTCGACGACAGGAAACTCCTACGAGCAGTACGTC.

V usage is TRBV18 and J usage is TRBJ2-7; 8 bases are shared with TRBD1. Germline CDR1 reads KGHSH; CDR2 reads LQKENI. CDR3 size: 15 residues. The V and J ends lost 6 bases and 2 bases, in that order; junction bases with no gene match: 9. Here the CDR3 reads CASSLGQASTYEQYV. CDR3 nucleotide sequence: TGTGCCAGCTCCCTGGGACAGGCCAGCACCTACGAGCAGTACGTC.

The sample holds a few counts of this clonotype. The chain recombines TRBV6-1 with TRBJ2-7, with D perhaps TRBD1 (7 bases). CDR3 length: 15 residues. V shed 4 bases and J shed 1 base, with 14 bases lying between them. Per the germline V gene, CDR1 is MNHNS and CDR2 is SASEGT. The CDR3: CASSVGGTASYEQYF. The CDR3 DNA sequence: TGTGCCAGCAGTGTAGGAGGGACAGCTTCCTACGAGCAGTACTTC.

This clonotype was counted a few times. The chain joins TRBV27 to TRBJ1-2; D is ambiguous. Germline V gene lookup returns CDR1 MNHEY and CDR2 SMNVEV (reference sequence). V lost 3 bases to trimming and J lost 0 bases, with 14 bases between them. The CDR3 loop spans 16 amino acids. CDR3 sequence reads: CASSLWGTQSNYGYTF. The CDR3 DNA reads TGTGCCAGCAGTTTGTGGGGAACGCAGTCTAACTATGGCTACACCTTC.